The next 7 T cell receptor beta chains were all read from a single sample in a study of vaccination effects on CD4 cells after COVID-19. Some clones are missing from TCRdb's copy, which holds only in-frame ones; the method was immunoSEQ multiplex PCR. The table includes tens of thousands of clones, 60% to 75% detected once. Antigen specificity for these receptors is unknown. Antigen-specific CD4+ T cell clonotypes were called by their expansion after viral peptide-pool culture in ViraFEST. Following culture for under 12 days, CD4+ T cells were isolated. A PCR test confirmed that the person had SARS-CoV-2 infection between March and December 2020. The source material was CD4+ T cells from PBMCs cultured with HIV peptides, sampled before COVID-19 vaccination. Subset denoted: HIV-1 Nef peptide pool negative control/reference culture. All receptors derive from a human donor who had a prior SARS-CoV-2 infection.

This clone was seen just once. The chain couples TRBV10-3 to TRBJ1-4, with no clear D. The CDR3 has 16 amino acids. Per the germline V gene, CDR1 is ENHRY and CDR2 is SYGVKD. V dropped 0 bases and J dropped 5 bases, with 13 bases sitting between them. The CDR3 nucleotides read TGTGCCATCAGTGAGTCGTTAGGTCCTCGGAATGAAAAACTGTTTTTT. Translation: CAISESLGPRNEKLFF.

This chain links TRBV29-1 with TRBJ1-4; 9 bases map to TRBD1. The CDR3 covers 16 residues. V lost 5 bases, J lost 4 bases, and 11 bases stayed unmatched. Germline V gene data show CDR1 as SQVTM and CDR2 as ANQGSEA. This CDR3 is CSVLGQGPSDNEKLFF. The CDR3 DNA follows: TGCAGCGTTCTTGGACAGGGGCCGTCGGATAATGAAAAACTGTTTTTT.

J is TRBJ1-1 and V is TRBV19; D might be TRBD1 (5 bases). Trimming removed 6 bases from V and 5 bases from J, with 16 bases in between. This CDR3 is 14 amino acids long. The V gene's germline CDR1 is LNHDA and CDR2 SQIVND (reference sequence). The CDR3 bases are TGTGCCAGTAGAATCCCCTCGGGGACGACTGAAGCTTTCTTT. It yields the protein CASRIPSGTTEAFF.

This chain links TRBV12-3 or TRBV12-4 with TRBJ2-3; D gene unclear. V was cut by 3 bases and J by 2 bases, with 6 bases left in between. The CDR3 sequence is 13 residues long. For the CDR3, the DNA is TGTGCCAGCAGTTTCCCGAACACAGATACGCAGTATTTT. Translating gives CASSFPNTDTQYF.

The chain has TRBV5-4 and TRBJ1-1; 12 bases align to TRBD1. V trimming: 4 bases; J trimming: 7 bases; junction bases outside the gene matches: 14. In germline, CDR1 is SGHNT, CDR2 YYREEE (reference sequence). This CDR3 spans 17 amino acids. The CDR3 DNA reads TGTGCCAGCAGCCCAGAGCCGGGACAGGGGGCTTCCTTTGAAGCTTTCTTT. This sequence encodes CASSPEPGQGASFEAFF.

This clone was detected a few times. J is TRBJ2-3 and V is TRBV24-1; 12 nucleotides align to TRBD2. The germline gives CDR1 KGHDR, CDR2 SFDVKD. Trimming at V came to 3 bases and at J to 6 bases, leaving 12 bases not matched to a gene. This CDR3 contains 18 residues. The CDR3 loop reads CATSDGWASGRAHDTQYF. The CDR3 bases are TGTGCCACCAGTGATGGATGGGCTAGCGGGAGGGCACATGATACGCAGTATTTT.

The table lists this clone with a count of one. V gene TRBV3-1 (or the pseudogene TRBV3-2) combines with J gene TRBJ2-2; 7 bases align to TRBD2. This CDR3 is 15 amino acids long. V shed 3 bases, J shed 1 base, and the junction held 2 bases outside the gene matches. The germline V gene has CDR1 LGHDT and CDR2 YNNKEL (reference sequence). CDR3 nucleotides: TGTGCCAGCAGCCACGGGGGGTTGAACACCGGGGAGCTGTTTTTT. It translates to CASSHGGLNTGELFF.